The 30 T cell receptor beta chains given below trace back to one sample, sequenced in a study of blood T cell repertoires in COVID-19. Libraries were prepared by immunoSEQ multiplex PCR; TCRdb keeps only in-frame clonotypes and omits some of them. The repertoire holds 100,000 or so clones, roughly nine tenths seen once, with approximately 15% in the top ten. The material sequenced was peripheral blood. The receptors were gathered from a man between 45 and 60 years old with acute or convalescent COVID-19.

The chain combines TRBV11-2 with TRBJ2-7; perhaps TRBD1 as D (6 bases). CDR3 length equals 13 residues. Trimming pared 8 bases from V and 4 bases from J, leaving 15 bases between. Germline CDR1 reads SGHAT; CDR2 reads FQNNGV. CDR3 sequence reads: CASAHPQGYEQYF. The CDR3 DNA sequence: TGTGCCAGCGCTCATCCTCAGGGGTACGAGCAGTACTTC.

This chain joins TRBV28 and TRBJ2-7, with D possibly being TRBD1 (5 bases). The CDR3 length is 11 residues. V was pared by 5 bases and J by 6 bases, with 8 bases between. Germline lookup yields CDR1 MDHEN and CDR2 SYDVKM. CDR3 sequence: CASSLDSEQYF. In nucleotides, the CDR3 is TGTGCCAGCAGTCTAGACAGCGAGCAGTACTTC.

This clone has ten or more counts. This chain uses TRBV5-4 with TRBJ1-6; no firm D call. The germline V gene has CDR1 SGHNT and CDR2 YYREEE (reference sequence). V was shortened by 4 bases and J by 8 bases, with 13 bases between the two germline ends. This CDR3 has 14 residues. The CDR3 DNA sequence: TGTGCCAGCAGCCCGACAAGAACCGATTCACCCCTCCACTTT. It is translated as CASSPTRTDSPLHF.

V usage is TRBV9 and J usage is TRBJ1-5; 7 bases fit TRBD1. CDR3 length: 14 amino acids. Germline V gene lookup returns CDR1 SGDLS and CDR2 YYNGEE. Trimming cost V 3 bases and J 5 bases; bases outside gene matches: 5. The CDR3 reads CASSETGNDQPQHF. CDR3 coding DNA: TGTGCCAGCAGCGAGACAGGGAACGATCAGCCCCAGCATTTT.

The chain joins TRBV12-3 or TRBV12-4 to TRBJ1-2; possibly TRBD1 for D (5 bases). V lost 3 bases, J lost 8 bases, and 13 bases lay in between. This CDR3 has 13 amino acids. The CDR3 DNA sequence: TGTGCCAGCAGTTTGGCCGGACAATACGGCTACACCTTC. Its translation is CASSLAGQYGYTF.

The chain links TRBV6-6 to TRBJ1-4; TRBD1 might be the D (5 bases). Germline lookup yields CDR1 MNHNY and CDR2 SVGAGI (reference sequence). The CDR3 sequence is 13 residues long. V was trimmed by 6 bases and J by 8 bases, leaving 13 bases between them. The CDR3 DNA reads TGTGCCAGCAGAGGCGGGGGGGGAGAAAAACTGTTTTTT. Amino acids: CASRGGGGEKLFF.

This clone appeared once. This sequence joins TRBV6-4 and TRBJ2-6; D gene uncertain. From germline, CDR1 is MRHNA and CDR2 SNTAGT. The CDR3 covers 16 residues. The germline V and J ends were trimmed by 0 bases and 4 bases, with 10 bases remaining between them. The CDR3 reads CASSDSSGSGANVLTF. The CDR3 DNA reads TGTGCCAGCAGTGACTCGTCGGGTTCCGGGGCCAACGTCCTGACTTTC.

V and J are TRBV11-3 and TRBJ2-7, with a weak D call TRBD2 (6 bases). V lost 4 bases, J lost 5 bases, and 12 bases lay in between. The CDR3 covers 13 residues. Looked up from germline, CDR1 is SGHNT and CDR2 is YENEEA. The CDR3 DNA reads TGTGCCAGCAGCTCCTTTCGGGGGAACGAGCAGTACTTC. It is translated as CASSSFRGNEQYF.

The chain is built from TRBV28 and TRBJ2-5, with TRBD1 as a possible D gene (6 bases). Trimming took 5 bases from V and 2 from J, leaving 15 bases between them. This CDR3 is 15 amino acids long. Germline values: CDR1 MDHEN, CDR2 SYDVKM. CDR3 amino acids: CASSPFVGQQETQYF. DNA for the CDR3: TGTGCCAGCAGTCCTTTCGTAGGACAGCAAGAGACCCAGTACTTC. The variable domain in full, with the rest retrieved from reference TRBV28 and TRBJ2-5, is DVKVTQSSRYLVKRTGEKVFLECVQDMDHENMFWYRQDPGLGLRLIYFSYDVKMKEKGDIPEGYSVSREKKERFSLILESASTNQTSMYLCASSPFVGQQETQYFGPGTRLLVL.

This chain links TRBV2 with TRBJ1-2; 7 positions match TRBD1. Trimming took 6 bases from V and 9 from J; bases not matched to a gene: 10. The CDR3 totals 13 residues. Germline V gene lookup returns CDR1 SNHLY and CDR2 FYNNEI. The CDR3: CASSVGQLYSYTF. As DNA, the CDR3 is TGTGCCAGCAGCGTGGGACAGCTTTATAGCTACACCTTC.

This clone was counted once. The CDR3 loop is CASSFSSGGSTDTQYF. The CDR3 coding sequence is TGTGCCAGCAGCTTTAGTAGCGGGGGTAGCACAGATACGCAGTATTTT. This chain connects TRBV11-1 to TRBJ2-3; 9 positions agree with TRBD2. The germline gives CDR1 SGHAT, CDR2 FQDESV (reference sequence). With 3 bases clipped from V and 0 bases from J, the junction kept 4 bases outside the gene matches. The CDR3 sequence is 16 residues long.

V and J are TRBV15 and TRBJ2-1, with D tentatively TRBD2 (5 bases). V was shortened by 7 bases and J by 2 bases, with 9 bases between the two germline ends. Germline V lookup: CDR1 LNHNV, CDR2 YYDKDF (reference sequence). The CDR3 runs to 13 residues. The CDR3 DNA sequence: TGTGCCACCACAGGACTTCCCTACAATGAGCAGTTCTTC. Translation gives CATTGLPYNEQFF. Drawing the rest from reference TRBV15 and TRBJ2-1, the complete variable domain is DAMVIQNPRYQVTQFGKPVTLSCSQTLNHNVMYWYQQKSSQAPKLLFHYYDKDFNNEADTPDNFQSRRPNTSFCFLDIRSPGLGDTAMYLCATTGLPYNEQFFGPGTRLTVL.

The chain couples TRBV18 to TRBJ1-1; no definite D call. Between the trimmed V and J ends, which lost 3 bases and 2 bases, there was a span of 7 bases. The CDR3 is 13 amino acids. Germline V gene lookup returns CDR1 KGHSH and CDR2 LQKENI. This CDR3 is CASSPPTNTEAFF. The CDR3 coding sequence is TGTGCCAGCTCACCCCCCACAAACACTGAAGCTTTCTTT.

The chain has TRBV6-5 and TRBJ2-3, with TRBD2 matching over 12 bases. Trimming removed 11 bases from V and 1 base from J; junction bases left unmatched: 4. This CDR3 contains 14 residues. Germline-derived CDR1 and CDR2 are MNHEY and SVGAGI. The CDR3 here is CACRLAGGTDTQYF. CDR3 nucleotide sequence: TGTGCCTGTAGACTAGCGGGGGGCACAGATACGCAGTATTTT.

The chain links TRBV7-8 to TRBJ1-5, with D possibly TRBD1 on 6 matching bases. Trimming left V 1 base short and J 4 bases short, with 20 bases between. The CDR3 extends over 18 amino acids. CDR1 is SGHVS and CDR2 is FQNEAQ in the germline V gene. The CDR3 is CASSLGGRARGGNQPQHF. CDR3 bases: TGTGCCAGCAGCTTAGGGGGCCGTGCCAGGGGTGGGAATCAGCCCCAGCATTTT.

The chain links TRBV3-1 (or the pseudogene TRBV3-2) to TRBJ2-1; TRBD1 is a possible D gene (6 bases). Germline CDR1 reads LGHDT; CDR2 reads YNNKEL (reference sequence). The CDR3 extends over 15 amino acids. The germline V and J ends were trimmed by 3 bases and 5 bases, with 14 bases remaining between them. DNA for the CDR3: TGTGCCAGCAGCCATTGGCAGGGGTCCCACAATGAGCAGTTCTTC. Translating gives CASSHWQGSHNEQFF.

The CDR3 here is CASSEIVTVGPESPLHF. CDR3 sequence (DNA): TGTGCCAGCAGTGAAATTGTGACAGTTGGGCCCGAATCACCCCTCCACTTT. The chain has TRBV6-1 and TRBJ1-6; possible D gene TRBD1, 5 bases. This CDR3 contains 17 residues. Trimming took 2 bases from V and 10 from J, leaving 21 bases between them. Per the germline V gene, CDR1 is MNHNS and CDR2 is SASEGT.

This clone was counted once. V usage is TRBV7-7 and J usage is TRBJ2-5; 8 bases are a match to TRBD1. CDR1 is SSHAT, CDR2 FNYEAQ, per germline (reference sequence). There are 16 residues in the CDR3. V shed 1 base and J 4 bases; nucleotides not matched to a gene: 8. The CDR3 nucleotides read TGTGCCAGCAGCTTAGGAGTTCAGGGGGCGCGAGAGACCCAGTACTTC. It encodes CASSLGVQGARETQYF.

The chain joins TRBV13 to TRBJ2-7, with TRBD1 matching over 7 bases. V trimming: 5 bases; J trimming: 3 bases; junction bases outside the gene matches: 13. The CDR3 has 16 amino acids. CDR1 and CDR2 (germline): PRHDT, FYEKMQ (reference sequence). This CDR3 is CASSQPRAGGYYEQYF. For the CDR3, the DNA is TGTGCCAGCAGCCAGCCCCGCGCAGGGGGTTACTACGAGCAGTACTTC.

This chain uses TRBV2 with TRBJ2-3; possibly TRBD1 for D (8 bases). V dropped 6 bases and J dropped 5 bases, with 18 bases sitting between them. Per germline, CDR1 SNHLY and CDR2 FYNNEI. The CDR3 totals 15 residues. CDR3 sequence: CASSRGQGGKDTQYF. The CDR3, as DNA: TGTGCCAGCAGCCGAGGACAGGGAGGGAAAGATACGCAGTATTTT.

The V call is TRBV7-9, the J call TRBJ1-5; 7 bases agree with TRBD1. Germline CDR1 is SEHNR and CDR2 is FQNEAQ (reference sequence). The CDR3 runs 16 residues. Trimming cost V 5 bases and J 3 bases; bases outside gene matches: 10. In DNA form, the CDR3 reads TGTGCCAGCAGCCCGGACCCGACAGGGAACAATCAGCCCCAGCATTTT. Its translation: CASSPDPTGNNQPQHF.

This rearrangement joins TRBV6-2 or TRBV6-3 to TRBJ2-2, with D maybe TRBD2 (6 bases). The germline gives CDR1 MNHEY, CDR2 SVGEGT. CDR3 length: 15 residues. V dropped 0 bases and J dropped 2 bases, with 7 bases sitting between them. CDR3 residues: CASSYSGGNTGELFF. Here the CDR3 DNA reads TGTGCCAGCAGTTACTCCGGGGGTAACACCGGGGAGCTGTTTTTT.

The chain is built from TRBV6-5 and TRBJ2-4, with D possibly being TRBD1 (6 bases). The CDR3 runs 13 residues. Germline V gene lookup returns CDR1 MNHEY and CDR2 SVGAGI. The germline V and J ends were trimmed by 10 bases and 0 bases, with 10 bases remaining between them. The CDR3 nucleotides are TGTGCCACCGAACAGGGAGCCAAAAACATTCAGTACTTC. Its protein product is CATEQGAKNIQYF.

The V call is TRBV11-3, the J call TRBJ1-6, with D possibly matching TRBD1 (6 bases). CDR1 is SGHNT, CDR2 YENEEA, per germline. Trimming left V 5 bases short and J 10 bases short, with 12 bases between. The CDR3 has 13 residues. The CDR3: CASSQDSGSPLHF. The CDR3 coding sequence is TGTGCCAGCAGCCAGGACAGTGGGTCACCCCTCCACTTT. The entire variable domain, with the rest obtained from reference TRBV11-3 and TRBJ1-6, is as follows: EAGVVQSPRYKIIEKKQPVAFWCNPISGHNTLYWYLQNLGQGPELLIRYENEEAVDDSQLPKDRFSAERLKGVDSTLKIQPAELGDSAVYLCASSQDSGSPLHFGNGTRLTVT.

The chain is built from TRBV27 and TRBJ1-5; D remains ambiguous. The CDR3 spans 14 residues. The V and J ends lost 3 bases and 5 bases respectively, with 11 bases between them. Per germline, CDR1 MNHEY and CDR2 SMNVEV (reference sequence). CDR3 DNA sequence: TGTGCCAGCAGTTTGAGGGCAGCTGATCAGCCCCAGCATTTT. Translated, it gives CASSLRAADQPQHF.

V and J are TRBV27 and TRBJ2-1, with D possibly being TRBD2 (7 bases). The CDR3 length is 15 residues. Trimming took off 2 bases at V and 11 bases at J, with 19 bases between the two ends. The germline CDR1 and CDR2 sequences are MNHEY and SMNVEV (reference sequence). CDR3 sequence (DNA): TGTGCCAGCAGTTTACCCCGGGGGGCGGGCGGTAAGCAGTTCTTC. Translation: CASSLPRGAGGKQFF.

The V call is TRBV19, the J call TRBJ1-1, with 7 bases aligning to TRBD1. CDR1 and CDR2 from the germline V gene are LNHDA and SQIVND (reference sequence). Germline trimming cut 7 bases from V and 7 bases from J; bases unmatched to any gene: 15. This CDR3 comprises 15 residues. CDR3 in amino acids: CASKSPGGWFNEAFF. CDR3 bases: TGTGCCAGTAAATCCCCAGGGGGGTGGTTCAATGAAGCTTTCTTT.

V gene TRBV5-5 combines with J gene TRBJ2-3, with unresolved D. The CDR3 covers 15 residues. The germline CDR1 and CDR2 sequences are SGHKS and YYEKEE (reference sequence). Trimming cost V 0 bases and J 6 bases, with 14 bases left between them. Here the CDR3 DNA reads TGTGCCAGCAGCTTGGATAGCCCCTCTAGGGATACGCAGTATTTT. As protein: CASSLDSPSRDTQYF.

This sequence joins TRBV7-6 and TRBJ1-2; 7 bases agree with TRBD1. From germline, CDR1 is SGHVS and CDR2 FNYEAQ. The V segment lost 1 base and the J segment 4 bases; nucleotides outside the gene matches: 6. There are 15 residues in the CDR3. CDR3 sequence: CASSLGAQGGYGYTF. CDR3 nucleotides: TGTGCCAGCAGCTTAGGTGCCCAGGGGGGCTATGGCTACACCTTC.

V usage is TRBV7-9 and J usage is TRBJ1-1; TRBD1 is a possible D gene (6 bases). The germline V gene encodes CDR1 SEHNR and CDR2 FQNEAQ (reference sequence). This CDR3 contains 13 residues. V was clipped by 4 bases and J by 1 base, with 7 bases between them. CDR3 in DNA: TGTGCCAGCAGCTCGGGACAGAACACTGAAGCTTTCTTT. This encodes CASSSGQNTEAFF.